This TCR beta chain was identified in a study of blood T cell repertoires in COVID-19. Study-level background: Sites across the United States, Italy and Spain contributed samples from acute and convalescent COVID-19.

Original processing notes: Counts of nucleated cells, estimated from reference gene primer amplification, were obtained. Only in-frame clones appear in the TCRdb table, and some are missing; sequencing was by immunoSEQ multiplex PCR. The V and J calls and the clone size are those of that table, but D and trimming were determined from the DNA. The table includes some 500,000 clones, approximately 88% detected once. Germline loops: CDR1 SGHTA, CDR2 FQGNSA. The CDR3 contains 15 residues. V was pared by 5 bases and J by 3 bases, with 9 bases of the junction left unmatched. Input material: PBMCs or T cells enriched from blood (not recorded which). This receptor was taken from a woman between 35 and 50 years old who had recovered from COVID-19. The V and J genes are TRBV7-2 and TRBJ1-2, with TRBD1 matching 7 bases. The CDR3 loop is CASSERQGSYYGYTF. CDR3 DNA sequence: TGTGCCAGCAGCGAACGACAGGGTTCCTACTATGGCTACACCTTC.